Below are 5 T cell receptor beta chains sequenced from a single sample in a study of cytomegalovirus exposure and HLA in healthy donors. In the PCR, 60 Vbeta and 13 Jbeta primers were used. Measured with immunoSEQ multiplex PCR; TCRdb has only the in-frame clones, and not every one. Here the sample spans 160,000 or so clones, approximately 79% being singletons. The sample comprised PBMCs. The receptor set was obtained from a man in his forties in good health and CMV-seropositive.

A note on this clone: Within the sample, other DNA sequences also encode this same CDR3. This sequence joins TRBV9 and TRBJ1-1; D unclear. Germline V lookup: CDR1 SGDLS, CDR2 YYNGEE. Trimming took 0 bases from V and 1 from J, leaving 4 bases between them. There are 13 residues in the CDR3. The CDR3 DNA reads as TGTGCCAGCAGCGTAGCCGGGAACACTGAAGCTTTCTTT. Protein sequence: CASSVAGNTEAFF.

The chain recombines TRBV9 with TRBJ1-5, with a possible D match to TRBD1 (6 bases). CDR1 and CDR2 (germline): SGDLS, YYNGEE. Between the trimmed V and J ends, which lost 4 bases and 4 bases, there was a span of 15 bases. There are 15 residues in the CDR3. The CDR3 reads CASSSGGGRNQPQHF. The CDR3 DNA follows: TGTGCCAGCAGCTCCGGGGGGGGGCGGAATCAGCCCCAGCATTTT.

This chain links TRBV27 with TRBJ2-7, with D unclear. Germline V gene data show CDR1 as MNHEY and CDR2 as SMNVEV (reference sequence). The CDR3 contains 16 residues. V dropped 1 base and J dropped 0 bases, with 13 bases sitting between them. The CDR3 here is CASSLLGRQSSYEQYF. For the CDR3, the DNA is TGTGCCAGCAGTTTATTAGGCAGGCAGAGCTCCTACGAGCAGTACTTC.

The rearrangement links TRBV5-4 to TRBJ2-5; 10 bases are a match to TRBD2. CDR1 and CDR2 (germline): SGHNT, YYREEE (reference sequence). Trimming at V came to 10 bases and at J to 3 bases, leaving 6 bases not matched to a gene. The CDR3 contains 13 residues. CDR3 in amino acids: CASRTSGKETQYF. The CDR3 DNA is TGTGCCTCCCGGACTAGCGGTAAAGAGACCCAGTACTTC.

The genes are TRBV5-1 and TRBJ2-3; D uncertain. Germline V gene lookup returns CDR1 SGHRS and CDR2 YFSETQ. V lost 4 bases and J lost 0, with 18 bases in between. This CDR3 contains 17 residues. CDR3 protein: CASSALSVDTSTDTQYF. CDR3 nucleotide sequence: TGCGCCAGCAGCGCCCTCTCGGTCGATACTAGCACAGATACGCAGTATTTT.